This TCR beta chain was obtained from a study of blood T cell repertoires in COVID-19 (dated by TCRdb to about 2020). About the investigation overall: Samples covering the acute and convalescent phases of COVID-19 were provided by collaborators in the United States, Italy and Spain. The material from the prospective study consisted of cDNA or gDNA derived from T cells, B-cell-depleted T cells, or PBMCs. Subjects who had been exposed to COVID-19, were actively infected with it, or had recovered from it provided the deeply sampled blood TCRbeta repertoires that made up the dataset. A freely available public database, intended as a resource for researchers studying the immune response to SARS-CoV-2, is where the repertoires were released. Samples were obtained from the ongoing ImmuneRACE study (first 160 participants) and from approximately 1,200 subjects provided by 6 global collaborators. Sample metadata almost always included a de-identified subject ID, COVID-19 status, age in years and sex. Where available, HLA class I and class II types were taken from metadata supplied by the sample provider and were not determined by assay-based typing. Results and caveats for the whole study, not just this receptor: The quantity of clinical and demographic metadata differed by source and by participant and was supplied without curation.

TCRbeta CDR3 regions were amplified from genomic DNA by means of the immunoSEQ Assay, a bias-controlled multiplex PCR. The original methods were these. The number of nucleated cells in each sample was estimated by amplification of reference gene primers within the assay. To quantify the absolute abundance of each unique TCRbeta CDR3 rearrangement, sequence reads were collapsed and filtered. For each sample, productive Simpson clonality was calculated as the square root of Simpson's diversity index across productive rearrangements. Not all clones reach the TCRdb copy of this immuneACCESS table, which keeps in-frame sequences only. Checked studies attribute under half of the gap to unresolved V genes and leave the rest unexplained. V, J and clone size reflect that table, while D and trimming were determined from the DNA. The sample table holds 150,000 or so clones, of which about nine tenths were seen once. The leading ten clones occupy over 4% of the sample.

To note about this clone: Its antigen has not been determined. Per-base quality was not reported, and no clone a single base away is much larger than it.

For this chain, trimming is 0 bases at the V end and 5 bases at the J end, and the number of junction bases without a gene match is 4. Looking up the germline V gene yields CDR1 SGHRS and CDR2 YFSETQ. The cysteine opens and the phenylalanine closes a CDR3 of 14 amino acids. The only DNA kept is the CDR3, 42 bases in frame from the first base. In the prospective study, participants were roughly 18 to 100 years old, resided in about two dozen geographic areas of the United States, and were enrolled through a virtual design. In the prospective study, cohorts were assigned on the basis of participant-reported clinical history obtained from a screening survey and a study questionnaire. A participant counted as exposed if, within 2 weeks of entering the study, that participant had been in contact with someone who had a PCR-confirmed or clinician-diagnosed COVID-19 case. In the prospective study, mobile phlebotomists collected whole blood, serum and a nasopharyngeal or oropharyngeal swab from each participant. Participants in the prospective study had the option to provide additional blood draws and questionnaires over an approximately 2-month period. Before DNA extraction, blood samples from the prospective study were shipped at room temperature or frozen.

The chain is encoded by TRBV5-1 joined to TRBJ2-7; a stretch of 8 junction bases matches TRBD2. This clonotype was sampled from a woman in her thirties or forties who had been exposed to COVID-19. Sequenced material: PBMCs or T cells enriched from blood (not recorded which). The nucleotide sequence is TGCGCCAGCAGCTTGGACGGGAGGGCCAACGAGCAGTACTTC. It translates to CASSLDGRANEQYF.